The clone carrying this T cell receptor (beta chain) was detected only a few times. Its matching antigen is unknown. This specimen belongs to a study of T-cell reconstitution after alpha-beta-depleted transplantation in children. Overall study results and limits: Several hundred rapidly expanded clones from non-depleted graft cells reportedly supplied alpha-beta T cells about two months post-transplant. When one year had passed after transplant, most T-cell counts and diversity came from newly produced T cells. The study traced high day-60 TCRbeta diversity in some patients to surviving recipient T cells and thymic progenitors.

Preparation of the TCRbeta library was carried out with unique molecular identifiers. TCRdb fed the PCR reads into MiXCR, producing one record per CDR3 protein. The table lists some 300,000 distinct CDR3 sequences, nearly 8% of them singletons, with approximately 9.6% in the top ten. The CDR3 is 14 amino acids. The germline V gene encodes CDR1 SGHNT and CDR2 YYREEE (reference sequence). The V segment lost 4 bases and the J segment 5 bases; nucleotides outside the gene matches: 8. The V call is TRBV5-4, the J call TRBJ2-5, with 7 bases matching TRBD2. This specimen consisted of peripheral blood, obtained 360 days after TCRalphabeta/CD19-depleted stem cell transplant. This TCR came from a female patient aged 2-10 years who had a stem cell transplant for Fanconi anemia, so the T cells may come from the graft donor. In DNA, the CDR3 is TGTGCCAGCAGCAAAGAGCGGGGCCGGGAGACCCAGTACTTC. Translation: CASSKERGRETQYF.